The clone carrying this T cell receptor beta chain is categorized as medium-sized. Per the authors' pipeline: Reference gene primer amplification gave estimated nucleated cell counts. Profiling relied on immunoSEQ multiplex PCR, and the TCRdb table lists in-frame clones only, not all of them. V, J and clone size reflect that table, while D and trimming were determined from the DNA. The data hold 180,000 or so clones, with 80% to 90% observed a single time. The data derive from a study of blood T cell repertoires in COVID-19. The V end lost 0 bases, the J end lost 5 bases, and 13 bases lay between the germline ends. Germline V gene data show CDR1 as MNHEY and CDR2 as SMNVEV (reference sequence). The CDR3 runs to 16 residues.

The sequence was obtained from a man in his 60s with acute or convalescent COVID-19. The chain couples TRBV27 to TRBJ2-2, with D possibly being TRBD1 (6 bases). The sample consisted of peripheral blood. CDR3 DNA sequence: TGTGCCAGCAGTTTATCGGATCAGGGGATTACCGGGGAGCTGTTTTTT. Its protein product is CASSLSDQGITGELFF.